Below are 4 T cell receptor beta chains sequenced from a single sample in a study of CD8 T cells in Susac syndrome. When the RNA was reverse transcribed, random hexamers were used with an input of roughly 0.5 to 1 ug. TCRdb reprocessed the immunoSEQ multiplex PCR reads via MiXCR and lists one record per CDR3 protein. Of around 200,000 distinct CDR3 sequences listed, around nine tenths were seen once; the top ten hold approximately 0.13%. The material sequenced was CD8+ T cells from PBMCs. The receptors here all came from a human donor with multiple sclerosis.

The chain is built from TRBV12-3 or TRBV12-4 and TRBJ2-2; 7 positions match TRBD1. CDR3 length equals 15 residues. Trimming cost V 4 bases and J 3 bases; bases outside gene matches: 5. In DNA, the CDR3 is TGTGCCAGCAGTTCAGACAGGGCGGACACCGGGGAGCTGTTTTTT. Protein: CASSSDRADTGELFF.

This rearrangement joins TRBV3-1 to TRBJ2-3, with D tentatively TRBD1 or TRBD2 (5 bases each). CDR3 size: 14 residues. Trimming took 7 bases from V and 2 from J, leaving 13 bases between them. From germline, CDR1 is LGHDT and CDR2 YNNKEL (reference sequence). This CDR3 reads CASNPGTLTDTQYF. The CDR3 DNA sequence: TGTGCCAGCAACCCCGGGACGCTCACAGATACGCAGTATTTT.

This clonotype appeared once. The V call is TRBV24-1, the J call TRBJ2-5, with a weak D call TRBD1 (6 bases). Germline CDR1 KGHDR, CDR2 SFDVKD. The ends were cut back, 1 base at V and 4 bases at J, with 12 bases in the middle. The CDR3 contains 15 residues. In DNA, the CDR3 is TGTGCCACCAGTGATTTAGAACAGGGAGTAGAGACCCAGTACTTC. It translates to CATSDLEQGVETQYF.

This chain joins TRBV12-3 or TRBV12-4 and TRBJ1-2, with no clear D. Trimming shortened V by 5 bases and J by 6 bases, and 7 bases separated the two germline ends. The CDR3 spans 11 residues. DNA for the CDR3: TGTGCCAGCAGTCCGTCGGATGGCTACACCTTC. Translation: CASSPSDGYTF.